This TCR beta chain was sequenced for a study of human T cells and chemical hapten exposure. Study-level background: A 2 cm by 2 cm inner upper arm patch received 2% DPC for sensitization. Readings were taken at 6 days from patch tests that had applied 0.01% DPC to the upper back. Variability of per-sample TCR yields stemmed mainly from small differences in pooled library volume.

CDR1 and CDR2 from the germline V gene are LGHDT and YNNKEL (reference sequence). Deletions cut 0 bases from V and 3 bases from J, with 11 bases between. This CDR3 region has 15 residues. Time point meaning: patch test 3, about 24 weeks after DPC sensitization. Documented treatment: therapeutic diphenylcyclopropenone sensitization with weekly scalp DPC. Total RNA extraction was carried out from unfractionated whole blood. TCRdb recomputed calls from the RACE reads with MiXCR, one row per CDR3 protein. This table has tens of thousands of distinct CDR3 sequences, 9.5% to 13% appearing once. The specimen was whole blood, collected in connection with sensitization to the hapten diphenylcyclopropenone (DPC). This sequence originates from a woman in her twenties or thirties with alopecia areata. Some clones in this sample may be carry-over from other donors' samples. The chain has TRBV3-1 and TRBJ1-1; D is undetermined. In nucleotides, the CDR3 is TGTGCCAGCAGCCAAGAACCCGCGGGGTACACTGAAGCTTTCTTT. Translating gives CASSQEPAGYTEAFF.